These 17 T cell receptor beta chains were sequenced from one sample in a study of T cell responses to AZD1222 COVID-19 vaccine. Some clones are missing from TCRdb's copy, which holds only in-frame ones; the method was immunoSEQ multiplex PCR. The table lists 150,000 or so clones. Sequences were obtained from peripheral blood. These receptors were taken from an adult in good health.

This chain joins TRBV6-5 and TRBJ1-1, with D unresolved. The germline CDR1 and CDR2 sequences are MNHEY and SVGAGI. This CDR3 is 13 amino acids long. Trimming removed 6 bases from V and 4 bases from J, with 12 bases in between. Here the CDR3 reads CASRVGWSTEAFF. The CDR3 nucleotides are TGTGCCAGCAGGGTAGGGTGGAGCACTGAAGCTTTCTTT.

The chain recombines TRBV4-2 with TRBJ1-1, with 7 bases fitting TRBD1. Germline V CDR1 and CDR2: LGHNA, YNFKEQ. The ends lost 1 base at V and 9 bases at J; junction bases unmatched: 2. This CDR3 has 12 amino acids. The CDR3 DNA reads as TGTGCCAGCAGCCAAGGACAGGGAAAAGCTTTCTTT. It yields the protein CASSQGQGKAFF.

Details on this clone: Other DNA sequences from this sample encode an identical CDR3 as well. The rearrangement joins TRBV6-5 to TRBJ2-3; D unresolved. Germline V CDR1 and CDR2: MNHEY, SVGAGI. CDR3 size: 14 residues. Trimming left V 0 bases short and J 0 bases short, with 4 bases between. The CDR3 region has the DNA TGTGCCAGCAGTTACTCGACTAGCACAGATACGCAGTATTTT. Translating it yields CASSYSTSTDTQYF.

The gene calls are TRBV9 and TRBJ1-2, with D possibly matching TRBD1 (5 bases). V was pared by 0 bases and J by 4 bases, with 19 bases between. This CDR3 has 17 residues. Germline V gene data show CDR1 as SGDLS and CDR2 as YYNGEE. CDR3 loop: CASSVGGRAPNPYGYTF. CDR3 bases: TGTGCCAGCAGCGTAGGAGGCAGGGCCCCAAACCCCTATGGCTACACCTTC.

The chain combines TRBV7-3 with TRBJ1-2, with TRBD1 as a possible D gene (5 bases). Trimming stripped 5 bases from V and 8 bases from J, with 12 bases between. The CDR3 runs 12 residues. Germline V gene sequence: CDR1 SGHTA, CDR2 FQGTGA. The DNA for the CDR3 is TGTGCCAGCAGCCTCGGCGGGGGAGGCTACACCTTC. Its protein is CASSLGGGGYTF.

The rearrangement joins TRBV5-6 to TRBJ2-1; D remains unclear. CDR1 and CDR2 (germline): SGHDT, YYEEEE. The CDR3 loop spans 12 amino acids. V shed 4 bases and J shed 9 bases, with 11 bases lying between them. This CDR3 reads CASSRTYAEQFF. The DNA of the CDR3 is TGTGCCAGCAGCCGGACGTATGCTGAGCAGTTCTTC.

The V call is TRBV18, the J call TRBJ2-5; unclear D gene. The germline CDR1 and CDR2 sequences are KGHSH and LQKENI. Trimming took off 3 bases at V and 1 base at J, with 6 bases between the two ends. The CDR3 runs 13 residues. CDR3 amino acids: CASSPSPQETQYF. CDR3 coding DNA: TGTGCCAGCTCACCGTCCCCCCAAGAGACCCAGTACTTC.

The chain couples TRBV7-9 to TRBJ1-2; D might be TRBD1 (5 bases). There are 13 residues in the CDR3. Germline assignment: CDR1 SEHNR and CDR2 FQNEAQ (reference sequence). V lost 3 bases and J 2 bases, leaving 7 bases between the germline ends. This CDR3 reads CASSFSGNYGYTF. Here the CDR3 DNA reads TGTGCCAGCAGCTTTTCAGGGAACTATGGCTACACCTTC.

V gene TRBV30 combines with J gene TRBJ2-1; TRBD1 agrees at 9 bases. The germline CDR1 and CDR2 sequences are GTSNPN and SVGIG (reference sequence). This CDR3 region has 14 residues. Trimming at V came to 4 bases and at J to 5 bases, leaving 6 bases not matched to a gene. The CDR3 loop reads CAWTTGTGNNEQFF. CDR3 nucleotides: TGTGCCTGGACAACCGGGACAGGGAACAATGAGCAGTTCTTC.

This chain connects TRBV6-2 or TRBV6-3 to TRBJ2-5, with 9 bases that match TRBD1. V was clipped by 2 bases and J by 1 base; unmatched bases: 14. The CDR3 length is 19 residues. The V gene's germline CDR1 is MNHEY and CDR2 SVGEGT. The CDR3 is CASSYNGRTGVGSQETQYF. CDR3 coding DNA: TGTGCCAGCAGTTACAACGGCCGGACAGGGGTTGGATCCCAAGAGACCCAGTACTTC.

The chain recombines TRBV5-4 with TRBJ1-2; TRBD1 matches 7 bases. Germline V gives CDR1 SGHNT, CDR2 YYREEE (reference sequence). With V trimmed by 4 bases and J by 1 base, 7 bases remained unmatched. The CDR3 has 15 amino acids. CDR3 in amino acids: CASSPGTASNYGYTF. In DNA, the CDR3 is TGTGCCAGCAGCCCGGGGACAGCCAGTAACTATGGCTACACCTTC. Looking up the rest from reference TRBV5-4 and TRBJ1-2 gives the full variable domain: ETGVTQSPTHLIKTRGQQVTLRCSSQSGHNTVSWYQQALGQGPQFIFQYYREEENGRGNFPPRFSGLQFPNYSSELNVNALELDDSALYLCASSPGTASNYGYTFGSGTRLTVV.

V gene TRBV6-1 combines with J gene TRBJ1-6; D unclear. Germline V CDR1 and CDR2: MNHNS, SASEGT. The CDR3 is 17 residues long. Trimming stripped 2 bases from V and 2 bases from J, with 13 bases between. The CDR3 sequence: CASSESPPGAYNSPLHF. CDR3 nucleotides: TGTGCCAGCAGTGAAAGTCCTCCTGGCGCCTATAATTCACCCCTCCACTTT.

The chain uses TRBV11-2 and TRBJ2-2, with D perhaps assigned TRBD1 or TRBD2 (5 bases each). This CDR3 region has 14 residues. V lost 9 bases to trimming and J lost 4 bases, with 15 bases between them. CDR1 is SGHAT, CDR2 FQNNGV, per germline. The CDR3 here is CARPRDGSTGELFF. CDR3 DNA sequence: TGTGCCAGACCCCGGGACGGCAGCACCGGGGAGCTGTTTTTT.

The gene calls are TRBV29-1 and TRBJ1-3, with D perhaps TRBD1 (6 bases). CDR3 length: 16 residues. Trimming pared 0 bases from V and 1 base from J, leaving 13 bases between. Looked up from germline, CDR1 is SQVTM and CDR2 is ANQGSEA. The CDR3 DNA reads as TGCAGCGTTGAAGATCGCACAGGGAGGTCTGGAAACACCATATATTTT. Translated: CSVEDRTGRSGNTIYF.

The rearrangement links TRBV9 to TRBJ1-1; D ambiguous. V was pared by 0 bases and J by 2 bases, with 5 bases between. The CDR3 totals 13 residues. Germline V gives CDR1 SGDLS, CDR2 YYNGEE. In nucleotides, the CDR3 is TGTGCCAGCAGCGTAGGTGAAAACACTGAAGCTTTCTTT. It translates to CASSVGENTEAFF.

CDR3 residues: CASSPGAAVYGYTF. The CDR3, as DNA: TGTGCCAGCAGCCCCGGGGCGGCAGTCTATGGCTACACCTTC. V usage is TRBV6-5 and J usage is TRBJ1-2; the D gene is possibly TRBD1 (5 bases). Per germline, CDR1 MNHEY and CDR2 SVGAGI. The CDR3 loop spans 14 amino acids. Trimming cost V 6 bases and J 4 bases, with 15 bases left between them.

CDR3 DNA: TGTGCCAGCAGCCAAGATCTAGGACAGCCCGTAGGTGGCTACACCTTC. Protein: CASSQDLGQPVGGYTF. The V and J genes are TRBV3-1 (or the pseudogene TRBV3-2) and TRBJ1-2; TRBD1 might be the D (6 bases). CDR1 and CDR2 from the germline V gene are LGHDT and YNNKEL (reference sequence). Trimming pared 0 bases from V and 7 bases from J, leaving 18 bases between. The CDR3 spans 16 residues.